These 29 T cell receptor beta chains originate from one sample sequenced in a study of blood T cells in healthy people across ages. Primed by a sample-barcoded 5' primer and a J-beta primer mix, a second PCR proceeded for 7 to 11 cycles. From the 5' RACE reads, TCRdb called clonotypes with MiXCR, one entry per CDR3 protein. The table shows roughly 550,000 distinct CDR3 sequences, with 24% occurring only once. The same data also contributed to another study, on T cells of mothers and their children.

Sequenced sample: blood. These receptors all come from a boy between 10 and 17 years old in good health.

This rearrangement joins TRBV29-1 to TRBJ1-2, with 7 nucleotides matching TRBD1. With 1 base clipped from V and 8 bases from J, the junction kept 13 bases outside the gene matches. CDR1 is SQVTM, CDR2 ANQGSEA, per germline. The CDR3 totals 15 residues. This CDR3 is CSVEAPEGGRMGYTF. The CDR3 DNA sequence: TGCAGCGTTGAAGCCCCGGAAGGGGGCAGGATGGGCTACACCTTC.

This sequence joins TRBV20-1 and TRBJ1-2; 10 bases are shared with TRBD1. The V segment lost 2 bases and the J segment 6 bases; nucleotides outside the gene matches: 6. This CDR3 contains 14 residues. The V gene's germline CDR1 is DFQATT and CDR2 SNEGSKA (reference sequence). The CDR3 loop is CSARPPGQGNGYTF. DNA of the CDR3: TGCAGTGCTAGACCCCCGGGACAGGGGAATGGCTACACCTTC.

This clonotype was counted a few times. The V and J genes are TRBV30 and TRBJ2-7; the D gene is possibly TRBD2 (6 bases). Deletions cut 4 bases from V and 5 bases from J, with 12 bases between. This CDR3 comprises 12 residues. Looked up from germline, CDR1 is GTSNPN and CDR2 is SVGIG (reference sequence). CDR3 nucleotide sequence: TGTGCCTGGATGGGGGGATGGGACGAGCAGTACTTC. Protein product: CAWMGGWDEQYF.

The gene calls are TRBV6-1 and TRBJ1-5; TRBD1 matches at 8 bases. The J segment lost 1 base and the V segment lost 5 bases, leaving 4 bases of the junction unmatched. Per the germline V gene, CDR1 is MNHNS and CDR2 is SASEGT. The CDR3 has 15 residues. DNA of the CDR3: TGTGCCAGCAGTTGGACAGGGACGAGCAATCAGCCCCAGCATTTT. It is translated as CASSWTGTSNQPQHF.

The chain carries TRBV12-3 or TRBV12-4 and TRBJ2-1; maybe TRBD2 (5 bases). The CDR3 has 14 amino acids. V was cut by 7 bases and J by 8 bases, with 18 bases left in between. CDR3 region: CASMGDKGSDEQFF. In DNA form, the CDR3 reads TGTGCCAGCATGGGTGATAAAGGGAGCGATGAGCAGTTCTTC.

The chain is built from TRBV4-3 and TRBJ2-7, with D perhaps TRBD2 (6 bases). V gave up 2 bases and J gave up 2 bases, with 13 bases separating them. Germline CDR1 is LGHNA and CDR2 is YSLEER. This CDR3 contains 15 residues. The DNA of the CDR3 is TGCGCCAGCAGCCAATTTACTAGCCCGGCCTACGAGCAGTACTTC. It translates to CASSQFTSPAYEQYF.

The chain has TRBV7-9 and TRBJ1-3; D is undetermined. V dropped 5 bases and J dropped 2 bases, with 10 bases sitting between them. Germline lookup yields CDR1 SEHNR and CDR2 FQNEAQ (reference sequence). The CDR3 runs to 14 residues. The CDR3 protein is CASSLSMAGNTIYF. CDR3 nucleotide sequence: TGTGCCAGCAGCCTGTCAATGGCTGGAAACACCATATATTTT.

This clonotype has just a few counts. A junction boundary mismatches the germline segment, possibly from a read error. The chain uses TRBV4-1 and TRBJ2-1, with TRBD2 matching 10 bases. In germline, CDR1 is MGHRA, CDR2 YSYEKL. The CDR3 runs to 17 residues. In DNA, the CDR3 is TGCGCCAGCAGCCAAGTCTCTAGCGGGAGCTCCTGCAATGAGCAGTTCTTC. It encodes CASSQVSSGSSCNEQFF.

The chain uses TRBV12-3 or TRBV12-4 and TRBJ2-3, with a tentative D call TRBD1 (6 bases). V was clipped by 4 bases and J by 3 bases, with 14 bases between them. CDR3 length equals 15 residues. CDR3 loop: CASSSPGHVTDTQYF. DNA for the CDR3: TGTGCCAGCAGTTCTCCGGGACATGTGACAGATACGCAGTATTTT.

CDR3 nucleotides: TGTGCCAGCAGGACTGGAACCACAGATACGCAGTATTTT. Protein sequence: CASRTGTTDTQYF. The rearrangement links TRBV7-3 to TRBJ2-3; D is undetermined. From germline, CDR1 is SGHTA and CDR2 FQGTGA. This CDR3 spans 13 amino acids. V was shortened by 6 bases and J by 2 bases, with 9 bases between the two germline ends.

This clonotype was detected only a few times. J is TRBJ1-5 and V is TRBV29-1; 10 nucleotides match TRBD1. Losses at the gene ends were 5 bases for V and 1 base for J; bases not matched to a gene: 14. This CDR3 comprises 18 residues. Germline V gene sequence: CDR1 SQVTM, CDR2 ANQGSEA. The CDR3 region is CSVPRGTGEGRSNQPQHF. CDR3 DNA: TGCAGCGTTCCACGGGGGACAGGGGAGGGTAGGAGCAATCAGCCCCAGCATTTT. The whole variable domain, remainder taken from reference TRBV29-1 and TRBJ1-5, is SAVISQKPSRDICQRGTSLTIQCQVDSQVTMMFWYRQQPGQSLTLIATANQGSEATYESGFVIDKFPISRPNLTFSTLTVSNMSPEDSSIYLCSVPRGTGEGRSNQPQHFGDGTRLSIL.

This clonotype was picked up one time. The rearrangement uses TRBV7-3 and TRBJ2-1, with D unresolved. CDR1 and CDR2 (germline): SGHTA, FQGTGA. The CDR3 consists of 15 residues. V lost 5 bases, J lost 7 bases, and 18 bases lay in between. CDR3 protein: CASSLQVSHGNEQFF. The CDR3 DNA follows: TGTGCCAGCAGCCTCCAAGTGTCCCACGGGAATGAGCAGTTCTTC.

This clonotype occurred a few times. The V call is TRBV4-3, the J call TRBJ2-2; TRBD2 matches 7 bases. The CDR3 is 14 residues long. The J segment lost 8 bases and the V segment lost 7 bases, leaving 10 bases of the junction unmatched. Germline CDR1 is LGHNA and CDR2 is YSLEER. CDR3 amino acids: CASTLAAGLGELFF. The CDR3 coding sequence is TGCGCCAGCACCCTGGCAGCGGGGCTGGGGGAGCTGTTTTTT.

This chain connects TRBV10-3 to TRBJ1-1, with D perhaps matching TRBD1 (5 bases). The germline gives CDR1 ENHRY, CDR2 SYGVKD. This CDR3 contains 11 residues. The germline V and J ends were trimmed by 1 base and 12 bases, with 9 bases remaining between them. The CDR3 sequence is CAISELGEPFF. The CDR3 nucleotides are TGTGCCATCAGTGAGTTAGGGGAACCTTTCTTT.

This clonotype was recorded a few times. The chain combines TRBV6-6 with TRBJ2-7; D ambiguous. CDR1 is MNHNY, CDR2 SVGAGI, per germline (reference sequence). The CDR3 has 12 residues. The V gene lost 1 base and the J gene lost 4 bases, with 5 bases spanning the gap. This chain's CDR3 is CASSYFSYEQYF. The CDR3 DNA is TGTGCCAGCAGTTACTTTTCTTACGAGCAGTACTTC.

The sample holds a few counts of this clonotype. The chain has TRBV10-3 and TRBJ2-5; D not certain. The J call is uncertain, as TRBJ2-7 better fits the DNA end. Germline-derived CDR1 and CDR2 are ENHRY and SYGVKD. This CDR3 contains 14 residues. CDR3 DNA sequence: TGTGCCATCAGTGAGTCCCTTAGATTCTACGAGCAGTACTTC. The encoded protein is CAISESLRFYEQYF.

The sample holds many counts of this clonotype. This CDR3 is CASSQALLREQFF. The CDR3, as DNA: TGCGCCAGCAGCCAAGCCCTTCTCCGAGAGCAGTTCTTC. The gene calls are TRBV4-3 and TRBJ2-1; unclear D gene. CDR1 is LGHNA, CDR2 YSLEER, per germline. The CDR3 loop spans 13 amino acids. Trimming took 1 base from V and 10 from J, leaving 11 bases between them.

In this sample, this clonotype turned up a few times. This rearrangement joins TRBV6-2 or TRBV6-3 to TRBJ2-7; no clear D. Germline V gives CDR1 MNHEY, CDR2 SVGEGT. V gave up 0 bases and J gave up 2 bases, with 14 bases separating them. This CDR3 contains 16 residues. CDR3 sequence reads: CASSYSIQVITYEQYF. The CDR3 DNA is TGTGCCAGCAGTTACTCGATCCAGGTCATCACCTACGAGCAGTACTTC.

This clonotype appeared a few times. This chain joins TRBV7-3 and TRBJ2-3, with D possibly matching TRBD2 (5 bases). CDR1 and CDR2 (germline): SGHTA, FQGTGA. Trimming left V 2 bases short and J 12 bases short, with 15 bases between. This CDR3 is 13 amino acids long. The CDR3 coding sequence is TGTGCCAGCAGCTTAGGGAGTCCTAGTTTCCAGTATTTT. Encoded protein: CASSLGSPSFQYF.

The chain couples TRBV18 to TRBJ2-3; no clear D. This CDR3 has 13 residues. V was pared by 2 bases and J by 6 bases, with 9 bases between. CDR1 KGHSH and CDR2 LQKENI come from the germline V gene. The CDR3: CASSPTSADTQYF. The CDR3 coding sequence is TGTGCCAGCTCACCAACCAGCGCCGATACGCAGTATTTT.

The chain couples TRBV28 to TRBJ2-7; TRBD1 aligns across 9 bases. V shed 4 bases, J shed 0 bases, and the junction held 16 bases outside the gene matches. The CDR3 consists of 19 residues. Germline CDR1 and CDR2: MDHEN and SYDVKM. The CDR3 coding sequence is TGTGCCAGCAGTTCCCCAAGGACAGGGGCCATTATCCACTCCTACGAGCAGTACTTC. Residues: CASSSPRTGAIIHSYEQYF. Variable domain in full (rest from reference TRBV28 and TRBJ2-7): DVKVTQSSRYLVKRTGEKVFLECVQDMDHENMFWYRQDPGLGLRLIYFSYDVKMKEKGDIPEGYSVSREKKERFSLILESASTNQTSMYLCASSSPRTGAIIHSYEQYFGPGTRLTVT.

This clonotype was seen only a few times. The chain is built from TRBV20-1 and TRBJ1-1, with D hard to call. CDR1 and CDR2 from the germline V gene are DFQATT and SNEGSKA (reference sequence). The V and J ends lost 1 base and 7 bases respectively, with 7 bases between them. The CDR3 is 11 residues long. In nucleotides, the CDR3 is TGCAGTGCTAGAGCTGGGATTGAAGCTTTCTTT. This translates into CSARAGIEAFF.

This chain connects TRBV15 to TRBJ2-3, with 13 bases matching TRBD2. The germline gives CDR1 LNHNV, CDR2 YYDKDF (reference sequence). V shed 1 base and J 2 bases; nucleotides not matched to a gene: 3. This CDR3 is 17 amino acids long. The chain's CDR3 is CATSRGLAGGNTDTQYF. In DNA, the CDR3 is TGTGCCACCAGCAGAGGACTAGCGGGAGGCAACACAGATACGCAGTATTTT.

V gene TRBV7-2 combines with J gene TRBJ2-7, with 9 bases that match TRBD1. V shed 5 bases, J shed 6 bases, and the junction held 8 bases outside the gene matches. This CDR3 is built from 14 residues. Looked up from germline, CDR1 is SGHTA and CDR2 is FQGNSA. The CDR3: CASSPRDRAPEQYF. The CDR3 nucleotides read TGTGCCAGCAGCCCCCGGGACAGGGCCCCCGAGCAGTACTTC. Based on the CDR3 plus reference TRBV7-2 and TRBJ2-7, the full variable domain is GAGVSQSPSNKVTEKGKDVELRCDPISGHTALYWYRQSLGQGLEFLIYFQGNSAPDKSGLPSDRFSAERTGGSVSTLTIQRTQQEDSAVYLCASSPRDRAPEQYFGPGTRLTVT.

This clonotype has a handful of counts. The chain employs TRBV7-2 and TRBJ2-1; tentative D call: TRBD2 (6 bases). The CDR3 contains 15 residues. The germline CDR1 and CDR2 sequences are SGHTA and FQGNSA. Trimming left V 5 bases short and J 0 bases short, with 11 bases between. CDR3 residues: CASSLGEDSYNEQFF. Here the CDR3 DNA reads TGTGCCAGCAGCCTAGGGGAGGACTCCTACAATGAGCAGTTCTTC.

Worth noting for this clonotype: A read error may account for a junction end that differs from germline. This chain uses TRBV25-1 with TRBJ2-5, with no clear D. The CDR3 length is 13 residues. Germline-derived CDR1 and CDR2 are MGHDK and SYGVNS. The CDR3 reads CARSEMGQETQYF. The CDR3 DNA follows: TGTGCCAGAAGTGAAATGGGCCAAGAGACCCAGTACTTC. The variable domain in full, with the rest retrieved from reference TRBV25-1 and TRBJ2-5, is EADIYQTPRYLVIGTGKKITLECSQTMGHDKMYWYQQDPGMELHLIHYSYGVNSTEKGDLSSESTVSRIRTEHFPLTLESARPSHTSQYLCARSEMGQETQYFGPGTRLLVL.

Comment on this clonotype: At one of its ends the junction is not consistent with the germline gene, which may arise from a read error. The CDR3 here is CSVKGGNTEAVF. CDR3 nucleotides: TGCAGCGTCAAGGGGGGGAACACTGAAGCTGTCTTT. V and J are TRBV29-1 and TRBJ1-1, with a weak D call TRBD1 (6 bases). Germline V lookup: CDR1 SQVTM, CDR2 ANQGSEA. CDR3 size: 12 residues.

CDR3 sequence reads: CASSFRGGGNQPQHF. For the CDR3, the DNA is TGTGCCAGCAGTTTCCGGGGGGGTGGCAATCAGCCCCAGCATTTT. The chain is built from TRBV28 and TRBJ1-5, with a weak D call TRBD1 (5 bases). The ends were cut back, 3 bases at V and 2 bases at J, with 11 bases in the middle. Germline V gene data show CDR1 as MDHEN and CDR2 as SYDVKM. This CDR3 is 15 amino acids long.

The V gene is TRBV5-6, the J gene TRBJ2-5; 9 bases agree with TRBD1. Trimming took 0 bases from V and 2 from J; bases not matched to a gene: 14. CDR3 length equals 19 residues. From germline, CDR1 is SGHDT and CDR2 YYEEEE. This CDR3 is CASSLVPAWTGDFQETQYF. The CDR3 DNA reads as TGTGCCAGCAGCTTGGTTCCAGCTTGGACAGGGGATTTTCAAGAGACCCAGTACTTC. Based on the CDR3 plus reference TRBV5-6 and TRBJ2-5, the full variable domain is DAGVTQSPTHLIKTRGQQVTLRCSPKSGHDTVSWYQQALGQGPQFIFQYYEEEERQRGNFPDRFSGHQFPNYSSELNVNALLLGDSALYLCASSLVPAWTGDFQETQYFGPGTRLLVL.